The clone carrying this T cell receptor (beta chain) showed up just a few times. As yet, its antigen is unknown. These data originate in a study of T cells in Graves' hyperthyroidism and ophthalmopathy. It was considered stable Graves' hyperthyroidism when ophthalmopathy did not progress within 18 months. Disease duration under 2 months; hyperthyroidism patients were aged 18 to 65. It was uncontrolled infection, other autoimmune disease, pregnancy or lactation that excluded patients. General study points: Most thyroid clonotypes expanded above 0.001 were also detected in blood.

V gave up 7 bases and J gave up 5 bases, with 6 bases separating them. CDR1 and CDR2 (germline): SNHLY, FYNNEI. CDR3 length: 11 amino acids. The investigators amplified TCR beta CDR3 regions from RNA transcripts. First-round RT-PCR of the TCR CDR3 relied on the HTBI primer set. MiXCR, applied by TCRdb to the multiplex PCR reads, yields one record per CDR3 protein. The top ten hold around a sixth of the sample, which has under 700,000 distinct CDR3 sequences, roughly 17% seen once. The clonotype comes from a woman younger than 30 with Graves' hyperthyroidism. The sample taken for sequencing was blood. The V gene is TRBV2, the J gene TRBJ2-1; TRBD1 might be the D (6 bases). In DNA, the CDR3 is TGTGCCAGCACAGGGGACAATGAGCAGTTCTTC. This gives the protein CASTGDNEQFF.